This record looks at one T cell receptor beta chain sequence and its context. What antigen it recognizes has not been identified. Per-nucleotide qualities are absent, and no much larger clonotype sits a single base away. The CDR3, from cysteine to phenylalanine, totals 16 residues. Of all the DNA, just the CDR3 is kept, 48 bases in frame from base 1. After removal of 4 bases from V and 3 bases from J, the junction retains 10 bases not matched to a gene. For CDR1 and CDR2, the germline V gene (reference sequence) lists LGHDT and YNNKEL. This sample was included in a study of blood T cell repertoires in COVID-19 (dated by TCRdb to the early 2020s). For the study in its entirety: Samples covering the acute and convalescent phases of COVID-19 were provided by collaborators in the United States, Italy and Spain. The material from the prospective study consisted of cDNA or gDNA derived from T cells, B-cell-depleted T cells, or PBMCs. Deeply sampled blood TCRbeta repertoires from subjects exposed to, actively infected with, or recovered from COVID-19 were included in the dataset. The repertoires were made available in a free public database intended to serve as a resource for research on the immune response to SARS-CoV-2. Samples were obtained from the ongoing ImmuneRACE study (first 160 participants) and from 1,254 subjects provided by 6 global collaborators. A de-identified subject ID, COVID-19 status, age in years and sex were almost always included in the sample metadata. HLA class I and class II types, where available, came from metadata supplied by the sample provider rather than from assay-based typing.

TCRbeta CDR3 regions were amplified from genomic DNA by means of the immunoSEQ Assay, a bias-controlled multiplex PCR. As for how the authors treated the data: The number of nucleated cells in each sample was estimated by amplification of reference gene primers within the assay. Sequence reads were collapsed and filtered to measure the absolute abundance of every unique TCRbeta CDR3 rearrangement. For each sample, productive Simpson clonality was calculated by taking the square root of Simpson's diversity index across productive rearrangements. TCRdb obtained this table from immuneACCESS and retained in-frame rearrangements with V and J assigned. These tables miss some clones; where compared with another copy, unresolved V genes account for less than half of the shortfall, and the remainder is unexplained. V and J calls and clone size come straight from that table; D and trimming were deduced from the DNA. The sample table records 400,000 to 450,000 clones; around 88% of these occur just once. The biggest ten clones account for roughly 12% of the sample.

One collaborating source in Seattle enrolled patients during active infection and followed them longitudinally through the course of disease. Collaborating institutions collected whole blood in K2EDTA tubes following their own protocols. Collaborator samples were shipped for TCRbeta analysis as frozen whole blood, isolated PBMCs, or DNA extracted from either sample type. Broader findings and caveats from the paper: Clinical and demographic metadata were provided uncurated, with the amount varying by source and participant.

The sequence derives from a woman in her 50s with COVID-19, enrolled during active disease. The chain was built from TRBV3-1 (or the pseudogene TRBV3-2) and TRBJ2-7; 9 nucleotides in the junction match TRBD1. The sample comprised peripheral blood. Read as DNA, the sequence is TGTGCCAGCAGCCCTTACGGACAGGGGAGCGACTACGAGCAGTACTTC. Its protein product is CASSPYGQGSDYEQYF.